Presented here are 11 T cell receptor beta chains from one specimen sequenced in a study of CD8 T cells in Susac syndrome. Random-hexamer reverse transcription was applied to about 0.45 to 1 ug RNA. TCRdb fed the immunoSEQ multiplex PCR reads into MiXCR, producing one record per CDR3 protein. This table holds some 220,000 distinct CDR3 sequences, approximately 95% found once. The sample was CD4+ T cells from PBMCs. The source is a human donor with multiple sclerosis.

The V call is TRBV7-3, the J call TRBJ2-5; unclear D gene. The CDR3 extends over 16 amino acids. V was cut by 5 bases and J by 2 bases, with 18 bases left in between. The germline V gene has CDR1 SGHTA and CDR2 FQGTGA. The CDR3 loop reads CASSPDLSRRQETQYF. In DNA form, the CDR3 reads TGTGCCAGCAGCCCGGACCTGAGCAGGAGACAAGAGACCCAGTACTTC.

The V call is TRBV25-1, the J call TRBJ2-1; 7 bases align to TRBD1. This CDR3 has 13 amino acids. J lost 8 bases, V lost 6 bases, and 7 bases had no gene match. Germline-derived CDR1 and CDR2 are MGHDK and SYGVNS. The CDR3 DNA sequence: TGTGCCAGCAGCCCCGGAACAGGGGATGAGCAGTTCTTC. Amino acid sequence: CASSPGTGDEQFF.

V gene TRBV30 combines with J gene TRBJ2-7, with D tentatively TRBD2 (7 bases). There are 12 residues in the CDR3. Germline CDR1 reads GTSNPN; CDR2 reads SVGIG (reference sequence). The V gene lost 5 bases and the J gene lost 3 bases, with 11 bases spanning the gap. In DNA, the CDR3 is TGTGCCTGGGGCGGGGGCGGCTACGAGCAGTACTTC. Protein sequence: CAWGGGGYEQYF.

This clonotype was recorded only once. The chain joins TRBV27 to TRBJ1-1; D call uncertain. Looked up from germline, CDR1 is MNHEY and CDR2 is SMNVEV (reference sequence). Trimming left V 1 base short and J 7 bases short, with 10 bases between. The length of the CDR3 is 13 residues. DNA of the CDR3: TGTGCCAGCAGTTTATATATCTGGGGTGAAGCTTTCTTT. Translated, it gives CASSLYIWGEAFF.

The chain joins TRBV5-1 to TRBJ1-2; D is possibly TRBD1 (6 bases). The CDR3 sequence is 12 residues long. In germline, CDR1 is SGHRS, CDR2 YFSETQ. Trimming shortened V by 2 bases and J by 6 bases, and 8 bases separated the two germline ends. CDR3 sequence: CASSLNRDGYTF. The CDR3 DNA reads as TGCGCCAGCAGCTTAAACAGGGATGGCTACACCTTC.

CDR3 amino acids: CATSRGFGSSYNEQFF. The CDR3 nucleotides are TGTGCCACCAGCAGAGGTTTCGGGTCCTCCTACAATGAGCAGTTCTTC. The chain is built from TRBV15 and TRBJ2-1; no clear D. The CDR3 runs 16 residues. V dropped 1 base and J dropped 0 bases, with 10 bases sitting between them. Germline V CDR1 and CDR2: LNHNV, YYDKDF (reference sequence). Full variable domain (rest looked up from reference TRBV15 and TRBJ2-1): DAMVIQNPRYQVTQFGKPVTLSCSQTLNHNVMYWYQQKSSQAPKLLFHYYDKDFNNEADTPDNFQSRRPNTSFCFLDIRSPGLGDTAMYLCATSRGFGSSYNEQFFGPGTRLTVL.

The chain combines TRBV20-1 with TRBJ2-1; D unclear. Germline lookup yields CDR1 DFQATT and CDR2 SNEGSKA (reference sequence). The CDR3 extends over 16 amino acids. V was clipped by 0 bases and J by 5 bases, with 17 bases between them. CDR3 in amino acids: CSARDRTSIGHNEQFF. DNA for the CDR3: TGCAGTGCTAGAGATAGAACCTCCATCGGCCACAATGAGCAGTTCTTC.

This sequence joins TRBV20-1 and TRBJ2-1; unclear D gene. Trimming left V 3 bases short and J 2 bases short, with 5 bases between. The germline gives CDR1 DFQATT, CDR2 SNEGSKA (reference sequence). The CDR3 has 12 residues. The CDR3 here is CSASSTYNEQFF. The CDR3 bases are TGCAGTGCTAGTTCGACCTACAATGAGCAGTTCTTC.

The genes are TRBV28 and TRBJ2-6; maybe TRBD1 (6 bases). Trimming stripped 2 bases from V and 4 bases from J, with 12 bases between. The CDR3 extends over 16 amino acids. Per the germline V gene, CDR1 is MDHEN and CDR2 is SYDVKM. The chain's CDR3 is CASSLLQGTGANVLTF. DNA for the CDR3: TGTGCCAGCAGTTTACTCCAGGGGACCGGGGCCAACGTCCTGACTTTC.

This clonotype has more than one count but fewer than ten. The gene calls are TRBV25-1 and TRBJ1-1; D is undetermined. Trimming cost V 4 bases and J 1 base, with 7 bases left between them. Germline lookup yields CDR1 MGHDK and CDR2 SYGVNS. This CDR3 has 13 amino acids. The CDR3 nucleotides read TGTGCCAGCAGTGGTAGAGGGAACACTGAAGCTTTCTTT. Translated, it gives CASSGRGNTEAFF.

This chain joins TRBV7-2 and TRBJ1-2; D ambiguous. From germline, CDR1 is SGHTA and CDR2 FQGNSA. Trimming cost V 6 bases and J 5 bases, with 13 bases left between them. The CDR3 runs to 13 residues. CDR3 nucleotide sequence: TGTGCCAGCAGGAGCGGTTTGGCGTATGGCTACACCTTC. Protein sequence: CASRSGLAYGYTF.